These T cell receptor beta chains were read from a single sample in a study of long-term antiretroviral therapy in people with HIV. Some clones are missing from TCRdb's copy, which holds only in-frame ones; the method was immunoSEQ multiplex PCR. The table lists fewer than 25,000 clones, 85% to 95% of them singletons. The material sequenced was unsorted PBMCs, taken about 5 years after starting antiretroviral therapy. These receptors were taken from a woman aged 50 to 60 with HIV. Both conserved end residues are part of each CDR3. The order of the fields is D gene, CDR3 length, J gene, clone size, V gene, CDR3 protein. The D gene is left open where the match is weak. For some rows the clone size is stated as once, few or many, or as a class when expanded; others skip it.

>NA|17|TRBJ1-2|NA|TRBV7-9
CASSSSQSSTGRRVYTF
>TRBD1|16|TRBJ2-7|NA|TRBV13
CASSLGQGLKTYEQYF
>NA|13|TRBJ1-1|NA|TRBV2
CASSERWDTEAFF
>NA|17|TRBJ2-3|NA|TRBV1
CTSSHFLSGSPTDTQYF
>NA|13|TRBJ2-3|NA|TRBV29-1
CSAVTVNTDTQYF
>NA|14|TRBJ1-1|once|TRBV5-4
CASSLRSMNTEAFF
>TRBD2|16|TRBJ2-7|NA|TRBV7-2
CASSLGGAGGTDEQYF
>TRBD2|16|TRBJ2-3|NA|TRBV7-6
CASSLTTSGMGDTQYF
>NA|14|TRBJ2-7|NA|TRBV7-2
CASSTMDGPYEQYF
>TRBD2|15|TRBJ2-5|once|TRBV4-2
CASSPLPGLGETQYF
>NA|13|TRBJ1-1|once|TRBV9
CASSVIMNTEAFF
>NA|16|TRBJ2-3|NA|TRBV4-1
CASSQDRSAGTDTQYF
>TRBD2|15|TRBJ2-1|NA|TRBV19
CASSVSGGSNHEQFF
>TRBD2|19|TRBJ2-1|NA|TRBV7-8
CASSPQISSSGGVYNEQFF
>NA|14|TRBJ1-5|NA|TRBV9
CASSVAGDDQPQHF
>NA|14|TRBJ2-7|few|TRBV19
CASSPGAGEGEQYF
>TRBD2|16|TRBJ2-1|NA|TRBV4-3
CASSRGSAGGYNEQFF
>TRBD1|14|TRBJ2-2|NA|TRBV19
CASTLDRGTGELFF
>TRBD1|15|TRBJ2-7|NA|TRBV6-1
CASRTGTGGSYEQYF
>NA|14|TRBJ2-7|NA|TRBV28
CASSPWDFSYEQYF
>NA|15|TRBJ1-1|NA|TRBV18
CASSPEGRLHTEAFF
>NA|14|TRBJ1-1|NA|TRBV6-5
CASSYTGRVTEAFF
>NA|16|TRBJ1-1|NA|TRBV14
CASSAPNLRMNTEAFF
>TRBD2|16|TRBJ2-5|NA|TRBV18
CASSSTSGGIQETQYF
>TRBD1|14|TRBJ2-7|NA|TRBV14
CASSPDRGRIEQYF
>NA|14|TRBJ2-5|NA|TRBV7-2
CASSLTDSQETQYF
>TRBD2|15|TRBJ2-7|NA|TRBV6-5
CASSYSLAGGYEQYF
>TRBD1|14|TRBJ2-7|NA|TRBV5-1
CASRSGTGFDEQYF
>NA|13|TRBJ2-3|NA|TRBV18
CASSLGATDTQYF
>TRBD1|16|TRBJ2-5|once|TRBV18
CASSPPGQGLQRTQYF
>TRBD1|13|TRBJ1-2|NA|TRBV6-5
CASSFDRGYGYTF
>TRBD1|15|TRBJ1-5|NA|TRBV6-6
CASSDRDPSNQPQHF
>TRBD1|16|TRBJ1-5|NA|TRBV27
CASSPSWTGVRQPQHF
>TRBD2|18|TRBJ2-3|NA|TRBV28
CASSLGTSGPPSTDTQYF
>NA|12|TRBJ1-4|NA|TRBV7-9
CASNRPGEKLFF
>NA|16|TRBJ2-3|NA|TRBV6-5
CASSYSSGSSTDTQYF
>TRBD1|13|TRBJ1-1|NA|TRBV5-4
CASSLQGGAEAFF
>NA|17|TRBJ1-4|NA|TRBV10-3
CAIRPGPGEDPNEKLFF
>NA|12|TRBJ2-1|NA|TRBV6-5
CASSDLGNEQFF
>NA|12|TRBJ2-5|NA|TRBV7-7
CASSRIGETQYF
>NA|15|TRBJ2-5|NA|TRBV9
CASSGVGGTGETQYF